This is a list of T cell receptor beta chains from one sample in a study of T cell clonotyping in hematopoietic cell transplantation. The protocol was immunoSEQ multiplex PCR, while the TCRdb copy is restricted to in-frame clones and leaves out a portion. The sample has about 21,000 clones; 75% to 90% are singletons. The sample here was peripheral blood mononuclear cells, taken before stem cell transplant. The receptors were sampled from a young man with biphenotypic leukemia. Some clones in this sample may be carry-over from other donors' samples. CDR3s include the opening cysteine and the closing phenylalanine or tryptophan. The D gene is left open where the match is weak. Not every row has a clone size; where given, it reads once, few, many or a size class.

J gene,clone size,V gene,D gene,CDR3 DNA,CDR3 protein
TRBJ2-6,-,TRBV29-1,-,TGCAGCGTCAAAGGGCCTGGGGCCAACGTCCTGACTTTC,CSVKGPGANVLTF
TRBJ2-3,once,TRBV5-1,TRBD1,TGCGCCAGCAGCTTGACGACAGGGACAGATACGCAGTATTTT,CASSLTTGTDTQYF
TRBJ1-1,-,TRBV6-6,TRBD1,TGTGCCAGCACCATGGACAGGGGAGATACTGAAGCTTTCTTT,CASTMDRGDTEAFF
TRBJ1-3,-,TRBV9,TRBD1,TGTGCCAGCAGCGCCAGACAGGGTTCGGGAAACACCATATATTTT,CASSARQGSGNTIYF
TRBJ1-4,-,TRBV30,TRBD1,TGTGCCTGGACACAGGGGGCTCTCGAAAAACTGTTTTTT,CAWTQGALEKLFF
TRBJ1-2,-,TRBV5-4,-,TGTGCCAGCAGCTTGTTCGGGGAAGGAGGCTACACCTTC,CASSLFGEGGYTF
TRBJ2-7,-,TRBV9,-,TGTGCCAGCAGTCCGGGTGCTAGCTCCTACGAGCAGTACTTC,CASSPGASSYEQYF
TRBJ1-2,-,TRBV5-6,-,TGTGCCAGCAGCTTGGCTGGGGGGAATGGCTACACCTTC,CASSLAGGNGYTF
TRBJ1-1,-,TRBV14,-,TGTGCCAGCAGCCAACCGGGACAAGCTACTGAAGCTTTCTTT,CASSQPGQATEAFF
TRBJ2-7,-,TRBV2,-,TGTGCCAGCAGTGAAGAAGAGGACAGTCTCTCCTACGAGCAGTACTTC,CASSEEEDSLSYEQYF
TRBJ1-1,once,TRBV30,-,TGTGCCTGGAGTGAGTCGCACTCTATCGAAGCTTTCTTT,CAWSESHSIEAFF
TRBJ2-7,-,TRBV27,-,TGTGCCAGCAGACGGAGCTCCTACGAGCAGTACTTC,CASRRSSYEQYF
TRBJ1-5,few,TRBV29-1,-,TGCAGCGTTGCTGACGGGGGTATGGACCAGCCCCAGCATTTT,CSVADGGMDQPQHF
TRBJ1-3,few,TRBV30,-,TGTGCCTGGACCAGGGGACCTGGAAACACCATATATTTT,CAWTRGPGNTIYF
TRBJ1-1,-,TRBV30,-,TGTGCCTGGAGTGAAGACCTGAACACTGAAGCTTTCTTT,CAWSEDLNTEAFF
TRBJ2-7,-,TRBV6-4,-,TGTGCCAGCAGTGACCCATCGACTACCGGGACTGACTCCTACGAGCAGTACTTC,CASSDPSTTGTDSYEQYF
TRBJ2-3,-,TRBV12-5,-,TGTGCTAGTGGTTTTGCTGGAGATACGCAGTATTTT,CASGFAGDTQYF
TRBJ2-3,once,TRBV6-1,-,TGTGCCAGCAGTGAAATGAGAGATACGCAGTATTTT,CASSEMRDTQYF
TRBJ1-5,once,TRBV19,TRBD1,TGTGCCAGCGCCGGGACAGGGACCTATCAGCCCCAGCATTTT,CASAGTGTYQPQHF
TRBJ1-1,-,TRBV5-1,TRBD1,TGCGCCAGCAGTCGGAGCAGGGGGGACACTGAAGCTTTCTTT,CASSRSRGDTEAFF
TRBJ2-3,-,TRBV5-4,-,TGTGCCAGCAGCTTGATAGGCGGCGAAGGTACGCAGTATTTT,CASSLIGGEGTQYF
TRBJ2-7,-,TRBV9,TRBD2,TGTGCCAGCAGCGGGGATGGACTAGCGGGGCTCTACGAGCAGTACTTC,CASSGDGLAGLYEQYF
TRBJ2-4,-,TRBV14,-,TGTGCCAGCAGCCCGGGCGCAACGTTAGCCAAAAACATTCAGTACTTC,CASSPGATLAKNIQYF
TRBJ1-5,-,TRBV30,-,TGTGCCTGGAGTGTACGGGGGGGTCAGCCCCAGCATTTT,CAWSVRGGQPQHF
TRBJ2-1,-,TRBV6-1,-,TGTGCCAGCGATACAGGGCTCTCCTACAATGAGCAGTTCTTC,CASDTGLSYNEQFF
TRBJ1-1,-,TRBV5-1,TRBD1,TGCGCCAGCAGTTTTGGACAGGGGGACACTGAAGCTTTCTTT,CASSFGQGDTEAFF
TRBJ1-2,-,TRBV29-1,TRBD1,TGCAGCGTTGGCCTGACAGGGACAGGGCCTGGCTACACCTTC,CSVGLTGTGPGYTF
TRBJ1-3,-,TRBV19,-,TGTGCCAGTAGTAGATCGCACTCTGGAAACACCATATATTTT,CASSRSHSGNTIYF
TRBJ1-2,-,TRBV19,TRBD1,TGTGCCAGTACTAACCTTGGACAGGGGGCTGGCTACACCTTC,CASTNLGQGAGYTF
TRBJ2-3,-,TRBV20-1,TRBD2,TGCAGTGTCGTAGCGGGAGATACGCAGTATTTT,CSVVAGDTQYF
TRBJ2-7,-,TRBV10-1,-,TGCGCCAGCAGTGACGGTATCTACGAGCAGTACTTC,CASSDGIYEQYF
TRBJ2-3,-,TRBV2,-,TGTGCCCCCAGGAGGGGGGCCGCAGATACGCAGTATTTT,CAPRRGAADTQYF
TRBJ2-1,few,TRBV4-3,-,TGCGCCAGCAGCCACCGGGCCGCTACCTCCTACAATGAGCAGTTCTTC,CASSHRAATSYNEQFF
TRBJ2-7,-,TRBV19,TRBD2,TGTGCCAGTAGTGGGCAAGCGGGGACTTTCTCCTACGAGCAGTACTTC,CASSGQAGTFSYEQYF
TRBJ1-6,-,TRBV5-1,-,TGCGCCAGCAGCAGAAGACAGGATGAGACACCCCTCCACTTT,CASSRRQDETPLHF
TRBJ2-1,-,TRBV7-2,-,TGTGCCAGCAGCTTGAGTGGGAATGAGCAGTTCTTC,CASSLSGNEQFF
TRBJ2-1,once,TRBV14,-,TGTGCCAGCAGCCAAGATTGGGGCATTAATGAGCAGTTCTTC,CASSQDWGINEQFF
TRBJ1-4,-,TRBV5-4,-,TGTGCCAGCAGTGGATTTGCAACTAATGAAAAACTGTTTTTT,CASSGFATNEKLFF
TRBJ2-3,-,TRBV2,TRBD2,TGTGCCAGTGGGGGGACTAGCGGGCCCCAAAGGTATACGCAGTATTTT,CASGGTSGPQRYTQYF
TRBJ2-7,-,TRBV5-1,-,TGCGCCAGCAGCTTGGCCGTTGCTGACTCCTACGAGCAGTACTTC,CASSLAVADSYEQYF
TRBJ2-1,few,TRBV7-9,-,TGTGCCAGCAGCCCCAGGGGGGGTAGCTCCTACAATGAGCAGTTCTTC,CASSPRGGSSYNEQFF
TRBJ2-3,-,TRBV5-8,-,TGTGCCAGCAGCCCCGGAGGGTCTAGCTGGACAGATACGCAGTATTTT,CASSPGGSSWTDTQYF
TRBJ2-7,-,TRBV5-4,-,TGTGCCAGCAGCTTCTCGGACGGAGACGACTACGAGCAGTACTTC,CASSFSDGDDYEQYF
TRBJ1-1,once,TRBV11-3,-,TGTGCCAGCAGCTCGGGCACTGAAGCTTTCTTT,CASSSGTEAFF
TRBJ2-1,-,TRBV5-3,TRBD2,TGTGCCAGAAGCTTTCGACTAGCGGGAGGGGACAATGAGCAGTTCTTC,CARSFRLAGGDNEQFF
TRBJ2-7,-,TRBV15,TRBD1,TGTGCCACCAGCAGACCCGGGACAGGGTTCCCCTACGAGCAGTACTTC,CATSRPGTGFPYEQYF
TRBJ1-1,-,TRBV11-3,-,TGTGCCAGCAGCAGTTCGGCCTCCACTGAAGCTTTCTTT,CASSSSASTEAFF
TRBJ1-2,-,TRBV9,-,TGTGCCAGCAGCGCAGCCCCCCCTTTTGATGGCTACACCTTC,CASSAAPPFDGYTF
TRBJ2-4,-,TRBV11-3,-,TGTGCCAGCAGCTCCGGGACGTTAGCCAAAAACATTCAGTACTTC,CASSSGTLAKNIQYF
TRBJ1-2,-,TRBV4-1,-,TGCGCCAGCAGCCAAGATGAAGTTGGCTACACCTTC,CASSQDEVGYTF
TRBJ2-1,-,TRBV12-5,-,TGTGCTAGTGGTTCCCCTATGGCTCTTGACACTATCTCCTACAATGAGCAGTTCTTC,CASGSPMALDTISYNEQFF
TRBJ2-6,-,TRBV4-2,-,TGTGCCAGCAGCCAAGAGGGTGCGGGCTCTGGGGCCAACGTCCTGACTTTC,CASSQEGAGSGANVLTF
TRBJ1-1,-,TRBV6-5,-,TGTGCCAGCAGTTATGGAGAGGGAGGGTTGACTGAAGCTTTCTTT,CASSYGEGGLTEAFF
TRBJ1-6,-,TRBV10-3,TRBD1,TGTGCCATCAGTGTGGGGACAGGGGATTCACCCCTCCACTTT,CAISVGTGDSPLHF
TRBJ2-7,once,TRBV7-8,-,TGTGCCAGCAGCTTAGCACAGTATCTCAACTACGAGCAGTACTTC,CASSLAQYLNYEQYF
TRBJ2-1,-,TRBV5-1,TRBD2,TGCGCCAGCAGCTTGGATCGCGGGGGGGCCTACAATGAGCAGTTCTTC,CASSLDRGGAYNEQFF
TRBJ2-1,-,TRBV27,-,TGTGCCAGCAGTCAATACAATGAGCAGTTCTTC,CASSQYNEQFF